The source of this T cell receptor beta chain is a study of control samples from healthy donors and cancer patients. Assay: immunoSEQ multiplex PCR; the TCRdb copy retains only in-frame clones and omits some. The data hold under 200,000 clones, with 90% to 95% observed a single time. Trimming left V 5 bases short and J 0 bases short, with 11 bases between. The CDR3 is 14 amino acids. The germline gives CDR1 SEHNR, CDR2 FQNEAQ (reference sequence). This rearrangement joins TRBV7-9 to TRBJ2-7; D is possibly TRBD1 (5 bases). This clonotype was obtained from a woman younger than 45 in good health. The sequencing input was blood. The CDR3 DNA follows: TGTGCCAGCAGCCCCCAGGGAACCTCCTACGAGCAGTACTTC. It specifies CASSPQGTSYEQYF.